A selection of T cell receptor beta chains follows, all from one sample in a study of CD4 T cells in relation to SARS-CoV-2 and coronaviruses. Assay: immunoSEQ multiplex PCR; the TCRdb copy retains only in-frame clones and omits some. The table records 26,000 or so clones, over 60% of them present only once. The antigens these receptors bind are not known. The sequenced material came from CD4+ T cells from PBMCs, cultured in vitro. The receptors were gathered from a human donor in good health. CDR3s include the opening cysteine and the closing phenylalanine or tryptophan. A D gene is named only where the DNA matches it firmly. Only part of the rows carry a size: once, few, many, or a class if the clone is expanded.

cdr3_nt: TGTGCCAGCAGCTTCTCATCCGGGTTCTCCTACGAGCAGTACTTC
cdr3_aa: CASSFSSGFSYEQYF
cdr3_length: 15
j_call: TRBJ2-7
clone_size: NA
d_call: NA
v_call: TRBV7-2

cdr3_nt: TGTGCCAGCAGACCCCAACAGGGGGCTTCTGAAAAACTGTTTTTT
cdr3_aa: CASRPQQGASEKLFF
cdr3_length: 15
j_call: TRBJ1-4
clone_size: NA
d_call: TRBD1
v_call: TRBV7-9

cdr3_nt: TGTGCCAGCATAATGGAGTTTAACACCGGGGAGCTGTTTTTT
cdr3_aa: CASIMEFNTGELFF
cdr3_length: 14
j_call: TRBJ2-2
clone_size: NA
d_call: NA
v_call: TRBV2

cdr3_nt: TGTGCCAGCAGTGAATGGGGCTCCTACAATGAGCAGTTCTTC
cdr3_aa: CASSEWGSYNEQFF
cdr3_length: 14
j_call: TRBJ2-1
clone_size: once
d_call: NA
v_call: TRBV2

cdr3_nt: TGCGCCAGCAGCTTGGCCTCTGGCTCCTACGAGCAGTACTTC
cdr3_aa: CASSLASGSYEQYF
cdr3_length: 14
j_call: TRBJ2-7
clone_size: NA
d_call: NA
v_call: TRBV5-1

cdr3_nt: TGTGCCGCGGGTTTGGGGGAGACCCAGTACTTC
cdr3_aa: CAAGLGETQYF
cdr3_length: 11
j_call: TRBJ2-5
clone_size: NA
d_call: NA
v_call: TRBV10-3

cdr3_nt: TGTGCCAGCAGCTCCAGGGGGACTAGCGGGAGCTGGGAGACCCAGTACTTC
cdr3_aa: CASSSRGTSGSWETQYF
cdr3_length: 17
j_call: TRBJ2-5
clone_size: NA
d_call: TRBD2
v_call: TRBV7-6

cdr3_nt: TGTGCCAGCAGCCACTCTAGCGGGGGGGCCTTTAGTGAGCAGTTCTTC
cdr3_aa: CASSHSSGGAFSEQFF
cdr3_length: 16
j_call: TRBJ2-1
clone_size: NA
d_call: TRBD2
v_call: TRBV5-4

cdr3_nt: TGTGCCAGCAGCTTAGGGTCAGGGGAGGAGACCCAGTACTTC
cdr3_aa: CASSLGSGEETQYF
cdr3_length: 14
j_call: TRBJ2-5
clone_size: NA
d_call: NA
v_call: TRBV7-9

cdr3_nt: TGTGCGACCGGGACAGGGACCTACGAGCAGTACTTC
cdr3_aa: CATGTGTYEQYF
cdr3_length: 12
j_call: TRBJ2-7
clone_size: NA
d_call: TRBD1
v_call: TRBV11-2

cdr3_nt: TGCGCCAGCAGCCTCCAAGGGACAGGGGGCGCCTACAATGAGCAGTTCTTC
cdr3_aa: CASSLQGTGGAYNEQFF
cdr3_length: 17
j_call: TRBJ2-1
clone_size: NA
d_call: TRBD1
v_call: TRBV4-1

cdr3_nt: TGCAGCGTTGCTCCTGGGGCGGGCTCCTACGAGCAGTACTTC
cdr3_aa: CSVAPGAGSYEQYF
cdr3_length: 14
j_call: TRBJ2-7
clone_size: NA
d_call: NA
v_call: TRBV29-1

cdr3_nt: TGTGCCAGCAGCTTGTGGGAGGGAATGAGTGTAGAGACCCAGTACTTC
cdr3_aa: CASSLWEGMSVETQYF
cdr3_length: 16
j_call: TRBJ2-5
clone_size: NA
d_call: TRBD2
v_call: TRBV5-6

cdr3_nt: TGTGCCAGCAGCCTTTTGACAGGGTCCGATGCTCGGGCTAATGAAAAACTGTTTTTT
cdr3_aa: CASSLLTGSDARANEKLFF
cdr3_length: 19
j_call: TRBJ1-4
clone_size: NA
d_call: TRBD1
v_call: TRBV5-4

cdr3_nt: TGTGCCAGCAGCTTACTACAGGGGGCCCCCTACGAGCAGTACTTC
cdr3_aa: CASSLLQGAPYEQYF
cdr3_length: 15
j_call: TRBJ2-7
clone_size: NA
d_call: TRBD1
v_call: TRBV11-2

cdr3_nt: TGCGCCAGCAGCCCAGCCCTCGACAGGGACGGGGAGACCCAGTACTTC
cdr3_aa: CASSPALDRDGETQYF
cdr3_length: 16
j_call: TRBJ2-5
clone_size: NA
d_call: TRBD1
v_call: TRBV5-1

cdr3_nt: TGCGCCAGCAGCACGACTAGCGGCAGTGGGCCTCGGGACATTCAGTACTTC
cdr3_aa: CASSTTSGSGPRDIQYF
cdr3_length: 17
j_call: TRBJ2-4
clone_size: NA
d_call: TRBD2
v_call: TRBV5-1

cdr3_nt: TGTGCCAGCAGCTCGGACGGGGACCAAGAGACCCAGTACTTC
cdr3_aa: CASSSDGDQETQYF
cdr3_length: 14
j_call: TRBJ2-5
clone_size: few
d_call: NA
v_call: TRBV7-8

cdr3_nt: TGTGCCAGCAGTGAAGGGGGCAAACTTCTCAGGAGGAATGAAAAACTGTTTTTT
cdr3_aa: CASSEGGKLLRRNEKLFF
cdr3_length: 18
j_call: TRBJ1-4
clone_size: few
d_call: NA
v_call: TRBV2

cdr3_nt: TGTGCCAGCAGCCCGGGACAGGGGGAAAGGGGTGAAAAACTGTTTTTT
cdr3_aa: CASSPGQGERGEKLFF
cdr3_length: 16
j_call: TRBJ1-4
clone_size: few
d_call: TRBD1
v_call: TRBV4-2

cdr3_nt: TGTGCCAGCAGCTCCATAAGGGGGCACGGCACTGAAGCTTTCTTT
cdr3_aa: CASSSIRGHGTEAFF
cdr3_length: 15
j_call: TRBJ1-1
clone_size: NA
d_call: TRBD1
v_call: TRBV11-2

cdr3_nt: TGCAGTGCTAGTAGGGGGATTAACTATGGCTACACCTTC
cdr3_aa: CSASRGINYGYTF
cdr3_length: 13
j_call: TRBJ1-2
clone_size: few
d_call: NA
v_call: TRBV20-1

cdr3_nt: TGCGCCAGCAGCTTGGACAGGGGAAGCTCTGGAAACACCATATATTTT
cdr3_aa: CASSLDRGSSGNTIYF
cdr3_length: 16
j_call: TRBJ1-3
clone_size: NA
d_call: TRBD1
v_call: TRBV5-1